The TCR beta chain described here comes from a study of blood T cell repertoires in COVID-19. As for the study in general: PBMCs, B-cell-depleted T cells, or T cells provided the cDNA or gDNA that made up the material.

Data came from immunoSEQ multiplex PCR; TCRdb stores just in-frame clones and leaves some out. The sample carries tens of thousands of clones, about 81% recorded once. The CDR3 is 17 residues long. Trimming took 5 bases from V and 2 from J; bases not matched to a gene: 14. In germline, CDR1 is MDHEN, CDR2 SYDVKM. The TCR sequence derives from a human donor in a cohort sampled during active COVID-19. The chain employs TRBV28 and TRBJ2-5; 7 bases line up with TRBD2. The sample comprised peripheral blood. The CDR3 nucleotides read TGTGCCAGCAGTCTCTTGGGACGGACCGGGGGGCAAGAGACCCAGTACTTC. This encodes CASSLLGRTGGQETQYF.